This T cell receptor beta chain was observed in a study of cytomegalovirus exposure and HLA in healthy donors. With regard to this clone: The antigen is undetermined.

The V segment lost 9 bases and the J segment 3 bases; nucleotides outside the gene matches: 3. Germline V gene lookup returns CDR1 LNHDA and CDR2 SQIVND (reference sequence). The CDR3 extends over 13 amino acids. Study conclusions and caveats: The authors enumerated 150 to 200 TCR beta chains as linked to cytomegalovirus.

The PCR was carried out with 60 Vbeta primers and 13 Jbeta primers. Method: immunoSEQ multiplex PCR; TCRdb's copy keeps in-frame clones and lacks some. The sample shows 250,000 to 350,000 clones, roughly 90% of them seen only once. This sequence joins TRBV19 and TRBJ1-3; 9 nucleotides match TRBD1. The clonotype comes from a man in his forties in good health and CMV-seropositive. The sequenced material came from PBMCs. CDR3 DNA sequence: TGTGCCAGCGGGACAGGGAGTGGAAACACCATATATTTT. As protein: CASGTGSGNTIYF.